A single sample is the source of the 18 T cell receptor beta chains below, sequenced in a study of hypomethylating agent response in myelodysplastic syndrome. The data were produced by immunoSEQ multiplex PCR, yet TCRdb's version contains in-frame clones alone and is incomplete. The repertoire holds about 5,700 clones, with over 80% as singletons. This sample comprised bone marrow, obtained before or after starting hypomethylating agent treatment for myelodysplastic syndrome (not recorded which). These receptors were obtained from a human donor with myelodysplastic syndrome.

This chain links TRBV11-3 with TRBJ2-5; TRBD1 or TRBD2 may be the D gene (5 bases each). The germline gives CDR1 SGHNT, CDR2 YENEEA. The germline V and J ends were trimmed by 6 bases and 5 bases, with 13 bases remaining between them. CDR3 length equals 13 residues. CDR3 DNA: TGTGCCAGCAGTAGTACGGGGCGGGAGACCCAGTACTTC. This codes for CASSSTGRETQYF.

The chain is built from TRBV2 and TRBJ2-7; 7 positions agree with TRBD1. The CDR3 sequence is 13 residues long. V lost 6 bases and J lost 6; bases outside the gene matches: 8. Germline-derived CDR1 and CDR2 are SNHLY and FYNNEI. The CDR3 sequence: CASSVRDSSEQYF. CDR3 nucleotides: TGTGCCAGCAGCGTTAGGGACAGCAGCGAGCAGTACTTC.

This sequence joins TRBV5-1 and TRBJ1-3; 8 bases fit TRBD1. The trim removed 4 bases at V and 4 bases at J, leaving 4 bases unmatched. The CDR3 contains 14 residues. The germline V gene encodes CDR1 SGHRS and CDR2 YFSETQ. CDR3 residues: CASSVQGEGNTIYF. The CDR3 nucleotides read TGCGCCAGCAGCGTACAGGGGGAAGGAAACACCATATATTTT.

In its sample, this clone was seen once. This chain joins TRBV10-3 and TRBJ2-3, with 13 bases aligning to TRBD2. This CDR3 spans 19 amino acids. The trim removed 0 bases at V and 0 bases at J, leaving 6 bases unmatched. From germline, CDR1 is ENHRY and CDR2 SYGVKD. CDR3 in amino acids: CAISESPGLAGSSTDTQYF. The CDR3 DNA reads TGTGCCATCAGTGAGTCACCGGGACTAGCGGGGTCTAGCACAGATACGCAGTATTTT.

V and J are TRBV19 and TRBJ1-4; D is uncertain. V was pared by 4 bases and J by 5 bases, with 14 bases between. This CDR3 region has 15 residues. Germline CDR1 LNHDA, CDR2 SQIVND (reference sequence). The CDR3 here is CASSRWERMNEKLFF. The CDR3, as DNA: TGTGCCAGTAGTAGATGGGAACGGATGAATGAAAAACTGTTTTTT. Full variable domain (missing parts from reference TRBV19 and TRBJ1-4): DGGITQSPKYLFRKEGQNVTLSCEQNLNHDAMYWYRQDPGQGLRLIYYSQIVNDFQKGDIAEGYSVSREKKESFPLTVTSAQKNPTAFYLCASSRWERMNEKLFFGSGTQLSVL.

CDR3: CASSLLYSALATDTQYF. In DNA, the CDR3 is TGTGCCAGCAGCTTATTATACTCAGCCTTAGCCACAGATACGCAGTATTTT. This rearrangement joins TRBV7-2 to TRBJ2-3; D gene unclear. The CDR3 has 17 amino acids. Germline loops: CDR1 SGHTA, CDR2 FQGNSA. Trimming took off 2 bases at V and 2 bases at J, with 17 bases between the two ends.

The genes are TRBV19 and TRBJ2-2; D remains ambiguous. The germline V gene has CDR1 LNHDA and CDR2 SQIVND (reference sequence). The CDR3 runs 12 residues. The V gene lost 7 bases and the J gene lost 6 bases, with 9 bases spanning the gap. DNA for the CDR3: TGTGCCAGTACCTATTCCCCCGGGGAGCTGTTTTTT. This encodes CASTYSPGELFF.

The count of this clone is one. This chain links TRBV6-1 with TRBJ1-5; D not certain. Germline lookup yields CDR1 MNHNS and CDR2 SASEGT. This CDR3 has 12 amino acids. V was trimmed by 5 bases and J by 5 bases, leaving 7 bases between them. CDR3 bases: TGTGCCAGCAGTACGCGGGATCAGCCCCAGCATTTT. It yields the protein CASSTRDQPQHF.

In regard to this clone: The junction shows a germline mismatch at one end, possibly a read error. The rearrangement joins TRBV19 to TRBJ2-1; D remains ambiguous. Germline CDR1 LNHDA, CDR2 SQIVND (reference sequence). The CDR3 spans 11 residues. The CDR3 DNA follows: TGTGCCAGTAGTCTAGATGGTGAGCAGTTCTTC. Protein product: CASSLDGEQFF.

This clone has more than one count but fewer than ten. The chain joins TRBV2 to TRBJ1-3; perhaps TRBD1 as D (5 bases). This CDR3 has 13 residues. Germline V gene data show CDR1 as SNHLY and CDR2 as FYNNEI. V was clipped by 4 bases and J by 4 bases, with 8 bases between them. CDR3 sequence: CASSGTSGNTIYF. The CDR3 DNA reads TGTGCCAGCAGTGGGACATCCGGAAACACCATATATTTT.

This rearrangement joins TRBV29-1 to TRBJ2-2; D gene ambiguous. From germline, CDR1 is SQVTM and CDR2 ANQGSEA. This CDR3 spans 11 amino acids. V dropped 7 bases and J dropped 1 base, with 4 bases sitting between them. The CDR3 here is CSAMNTGELFF. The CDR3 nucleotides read TGCAGCGCGATGAACACCGGGGAGCTGTTTTTT.

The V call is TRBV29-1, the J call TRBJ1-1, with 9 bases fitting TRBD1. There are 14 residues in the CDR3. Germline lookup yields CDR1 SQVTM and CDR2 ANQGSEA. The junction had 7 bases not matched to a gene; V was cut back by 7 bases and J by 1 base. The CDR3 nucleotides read TGCAGCGGGGTACAGGGGGCAAAGAACACTGAAGCTTTCTTT. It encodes CSGVQGAKNTEAFF. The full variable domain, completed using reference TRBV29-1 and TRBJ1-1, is SAVISQKPSRDICQRGTSLTIQCQVDSQVTMMFWYRQQPGQSLTLIATANQGSEATYESGFVIDKFPISRPNLTFSTLTVSNMSPEDSSIYLCSGVQGAKNTEAFFGQGTRLTVV.

CDR3 protein: CASSQTPDSIDNEKLFF. Written as DNA, the CDR3 is TGCGCCAGCAGTCAAACCCCGGACAGTATTGATAATGAAAAACTGTTTTTT. This rearrangement joins TRBV23-1 to TRBJ1-4; D perhaps matches TRBD1 (6 bases). TRBV23-1 is flagged as an ORF with uncertain function. Trimming took 2 bases from V and 4 from J, leaving 17 bases between them. The CDR3 is 17 residues long.

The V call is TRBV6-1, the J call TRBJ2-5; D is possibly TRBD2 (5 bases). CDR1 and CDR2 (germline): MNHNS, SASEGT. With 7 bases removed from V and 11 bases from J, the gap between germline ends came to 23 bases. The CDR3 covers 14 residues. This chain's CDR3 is CASTARLGFREQYF. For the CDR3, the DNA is TGTGCCAGCACCGCACGTCTTGGGTTTAGGGAGCAGTACTTC.

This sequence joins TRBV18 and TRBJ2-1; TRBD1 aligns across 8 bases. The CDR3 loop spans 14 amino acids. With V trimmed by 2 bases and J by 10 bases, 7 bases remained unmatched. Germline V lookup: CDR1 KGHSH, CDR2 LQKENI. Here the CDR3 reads CASSPYGQGAEQFF. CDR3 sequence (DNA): TGTGCCAGCTCACCATATGGACAGGGTGCCGAGCAGTTCTTC.

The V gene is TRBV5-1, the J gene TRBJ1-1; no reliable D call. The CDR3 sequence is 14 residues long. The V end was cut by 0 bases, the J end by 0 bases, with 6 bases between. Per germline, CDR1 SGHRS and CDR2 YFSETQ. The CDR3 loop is CASSLDGVNTEAFF. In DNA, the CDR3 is TGCGCCAGCAGCTTGGATGGGGTGAACACTGAAGCTTTCTTT.

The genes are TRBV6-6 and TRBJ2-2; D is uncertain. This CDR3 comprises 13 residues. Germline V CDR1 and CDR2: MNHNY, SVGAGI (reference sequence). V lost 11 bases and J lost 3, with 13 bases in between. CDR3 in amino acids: CACERLHTGELFF. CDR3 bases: TGTGCCTGCGAGAGGCTACACACCGGGGAGCTGTTTTTT.

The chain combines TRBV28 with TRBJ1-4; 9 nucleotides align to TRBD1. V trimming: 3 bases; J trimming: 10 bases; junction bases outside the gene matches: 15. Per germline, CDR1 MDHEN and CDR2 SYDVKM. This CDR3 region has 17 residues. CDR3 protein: CASSLFSGQGLGGKLFF. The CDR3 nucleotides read TGTGCCAGCAGTTTGTTTTCTGGACAGGGGCTAGGGGGAAAACTGTTTTTT.